These T cell receptor beta chains were read from a single sample in a study of blood T cell repertoires in COVID-19. TCRdb keeps only in-frame clones here, not all; method: immunoSEQ multiplex PCR. Of 400,000 or so clones in the sample, 85% to 90% were seen once. The material sequenced was PBMCs or T cells enriched from blood (not recorded which). These receptors came from a man younger than 45 who had recovered from COVID-19. Both conserved end residues are part of each CDR3. D genes are given only for firm matches. The size field is filled for only some rows; it gives once, few, many or a size class.

clone size | J gene | D gene | V gene | CDR3 DNA | CDR3 protein
NA | TRBJ1-6 | TRBD1 | TRBV25-1 | TGTGCCAGCGGGACAGGGCTGGGTAATTCACCCCTCCACTTT | CASGTGLGNSPLHF
NA | TRBJ1-5 | NA | TRBV6-2/TRBV6-3 | TGTGCCAGCAGTTACGCAGGGTATAGCAATCAGCCCCAGCATTTT | CASSYAGYSNQPQHF
NA | TRBJ2-2 | NA | TRBV7-6 | TGTGCCAGCAGCTTAGCGGACACTTCGAACACCGGGGAGCTGTTTTTT | CASSLADTSNTGELFF
NA | TRBJ2-7 | TRBD1 | TRBV7-9 | TGTGCCAGCAGCTTTTCCGGGACAGGGATGATCTACGAGCAGTACTTC | CASSFSGTGMIYEQYF
NA | TRBJ2-7 | NA | TRBV27 | TGTGCCAGCAGTTTATCGAATTTCGGTAATTCCTACGAGCAGTACTTC | CASSLSNFGNSYEQYF
NA | TRBJ1-1 | NA | TRBV18 | TGTGCCAGCTCACCAGTGGCAGGTGGAGTCGGGGCTGAAGCTTTCTTT | CASSPVAGGVGAEAFF
NA | TRBJ1-2 | NA | TRBV5-1 | TGCGCCAGCAGCTTGGTGGCGGGCCCTATAGATGGCTACACCTTC | CASSLVAGPIDGYTF
NA | TRBJ1-6 | TRBD1 | TRBV28 | TGTGCCAGCAGTTTGACAGGGTATAATTCACCCCTCCACTTT | CASSLTGYNSPLHF
NA | TRBJ1-3 | NA | TRBV7-9 | TGTGCCAGCAGCGGTGGGGGGGTCTCTGGAAACACCATATATTTT | CASSGGGVSGNTIYF
once | TRBJ2-2 | TRBD2 | TRBV7-8 | TGTGCCAGCAGCCAACCCACTAGCGGGAGTATCACCGGGGAGCTGTTTTTT | CASSQPTSGSITGELFF
NA | TRBJ1-5 | NA | TRBV27 | TGTGCCAGCAGTTTACTGAATCAGCCCCAGCATTTT | CASSLLNQPQHF
NA | TRBJ2-6 | NA | TRBV19 | TGTGCCAGTAGTGCCTACAGGGCTGGGGCCAACGTCCTGACTTTC | CASSAYRAGANVLTF
NA | TRBJ2-7 | NA | TRBV2 | TGTGCCAGCAGGGAAGACCGTTCAGACTCCTACGAGCAGTACTTC | CASREDRSDSYEQYF
NA | TRBJ1-1 | NA | TRBV28 | TGTGCCACTACCAGGGGTTGGAGTGAAGCTTTCTTT | CATTRGWSEAFF
NA | TRBJ2-1 | NA | TRBV12-3/TRBV12-4 | TGTGCCAGCAGTACCAGCAATGAGCAGTTCTTC | CASSTSNEQFF
few | TRBJ1-1 | NA | TRBV12-3/TRBV12-4 | TGTGCCAGCAGTCGGACAGTACGCACTGAAGCTTTCTTT | CASSRTVRTEAFF
NA | TRBJ2-7 | NA | TRBV27 | TGTGCCAGCAGTGTCTGGGCGGGTGGATACGAGCAGTACTTC | CASSVWAGGYEQYF
NA | TRBJ2-3 | TRBD1 | TRBV10-3 | TGTGCCATCAGTGGGGGACAGGGGAGTTTAGCAGATACGCAGTATTTT | CAISGGQGSLADTQYF
NA | TRBJ2-1 | NA | TRBV12-3/TRBV12-4 | TGTGCCAGCCGGGGTTATGAGCAGTTCTTC | CASRGYEQFF
NA | TRBJ2-1 | NA | TRBV3-1/TRBV3-2 | TGTGCCAGCAGCGGTTTGCCCTCGGGCAATGAGCAGTTCTTC | CASSGLPSGNEQFF
once | TRBJ2-7 | NA | TRBV11-3 | TGTGCCAGCAGCTTAGGAGCGGACTCCTACGAGCAGTACTTC | CASSLGADSYEQYF
NA | TRBJ2-7 | NA | TRBV10-1 | TGCGCCAGCAGCAGGGACTCCTCGACCTACGAGCAGTACTTC | CASSRDSSTYEQYF
NA | TRBJ2-7 | NA | TRBV7-9 | TGTGCCAGCAGCCTTAATCCCTACGAGCAGTACTTC | CASSLNPYEQYF
NA | TRBJ2-7 | TRBD2 | TRBV27 | TGTGCCAGCAGTTTGGGGCTGGCCTCGGGAGGCCTGTACTTC | CASSLGLASGGLYF
NA | TRBJ2-3 | NA | TRBV14 | TGTGCCAGCAGCCAGGGCGTTTCGGGAACGCAGTATTTT | CASSQGVSGTQYF
NA | TRBJ2-1 | TRBD2 | TRBV29-1 | TGCAGCGTCGTCGGGACTAGCGGGAGTTGGAATGAGCAGTTCTTC | CSVVGTSGSWNEQFF
few | TRBJ1-2 | NA | TRBV7-9 | TGTGCCAGCAGCTTAGGGGACATCGGGGGCTACACCTTC | CASSLGDIGGYTF
NA | TRBJ1-4 | NA | TRBV30 | TGTGCCTGGGCGTCTGGCCTTAATGAAAAACTGTTTTTT | CAWASGLNEKLFF
NA | TRBJ2-1 | TRBD1 | TRBV6-4 | TGTGCCAGCAGTGTGGGGACAGGGTCCGAGCAGTTCTTC | CASSVGTGSEQFF
NA | TRBJ2-1 | NA | TRBV4-1 | TGCGCCAGCAGCCAAGATGAGTCAGGGTACGTTAAAAACAATGAGCAGTTCTTC | CASSQDESGYVKNNEQFF
NA | TRBJ2-6 | TRBD1 | TRBV11-2 | TGTGCCAGCAAAAACTTAATGGACAGGGGAGGCGCCCTGACTTTC | CASKNLMDRGGALTF
NA | TRBJ2-5 | NA | TRBV18 | TGTGCCAGCTCACCACGACAGGCTTCGGGCCAAGAGACCCAGTACTTC | CASSPRQASGQETQYF
NA | TRBJ2-7 | TRBD2 | TRBV2 | TGTGCCAGCAGTGAAGGACTAGCGGGTTACGAGCAGTACTTC | CASSEGLAGYEQYF
NA | TRBJ1-3 | NA | TRBV6-1 | TGTGCCAGCTTAAAGGGGGGGTCTGGAAACACCATATATTTT | CASLKGGSGNTIYF
NA | TRBJ2-1 | NA | TRBV29-1 | TGCAGCGTCCGGCGGGCAGGGGAAGGCAATGAGCAGTTCTTC | CSVRRAGEGNEQFF
few | TRBJ2-3 | TRBD2 | TRBV6-5 | TGTGCCAGCAGTTACTCGACTAGCGGACCAGCAGATACGCAGTATTTT | CASSYSTSGPADTQYF
few | TRBJ1-2 | TRBD1 | TRBV3-1/TRBV3-2 | TGTGCCAGCAGCCAACAGGGGGGCAGGGGGTATGGCTACACCTTC | CASSQQGGRGYGYTF
NA | TRBJ1-6 | NA | TRBV4-2 | TGTGCCAGCAGCCAAACCTTCGGGGGAAATTCACCCCTCCACTTT | CASSQTFGGNSPLHF
NA | TRBJ2-5 | TRBD1 | TRBV29-1 | TGCAGCGCGACCGGGACAGGGATACAAGAGACCCAGTACTTC | CSATGTGIQETQYF
NA | TRBJ2-2 | TRBD1 | TRBV5-1 | TGCGCCAGCAGCTTGGACAGGGGGTCTGGCGGGGAGCTGTTTTTT | CASSLDRGSGGELFF
NA | TRBJ1-4 | NA | TRBV27 | TGTGCCAGCAGTTTATTTGGTCCTTCGGGTGAAAAACTGTTTTTT | CASSLFGPSGEKLFF
NA | TRBJ1-1 | NA | TRBV4-1 | TGCGCCAGCAGCCAAGACACTTACAGAAACACTGAAGCTTTCTTT | CASSQDTYRNTEAFF
NA | TRBJ1-3 | NA | TRBV4-1 | TGCGCCAGCAGCCAAGGGTCAGGGCCTGTCTCTGGAAACACCATATATTTT | CASSQGSGPVSGNTIYF
NA | TRBJ1-6 | NA | TRBV28 | TGTGCCAGCAGTCAACAGTATAATTCACCCCTCCACTTT | CASSQQYNSPLHF